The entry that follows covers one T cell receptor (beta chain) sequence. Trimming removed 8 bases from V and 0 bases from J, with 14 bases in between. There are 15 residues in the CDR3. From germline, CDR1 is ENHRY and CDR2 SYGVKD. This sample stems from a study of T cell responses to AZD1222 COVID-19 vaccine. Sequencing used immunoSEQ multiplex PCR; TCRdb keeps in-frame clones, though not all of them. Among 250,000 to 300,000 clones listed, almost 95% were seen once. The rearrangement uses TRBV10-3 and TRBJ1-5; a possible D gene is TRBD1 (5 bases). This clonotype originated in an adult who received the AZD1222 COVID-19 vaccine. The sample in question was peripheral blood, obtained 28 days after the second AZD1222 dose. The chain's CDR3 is CAIGGTENSNQPQHF. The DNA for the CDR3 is TGTGCCATCGGAGGGACGGAGAATAGCAATCAGCCCCAGCATTTT.